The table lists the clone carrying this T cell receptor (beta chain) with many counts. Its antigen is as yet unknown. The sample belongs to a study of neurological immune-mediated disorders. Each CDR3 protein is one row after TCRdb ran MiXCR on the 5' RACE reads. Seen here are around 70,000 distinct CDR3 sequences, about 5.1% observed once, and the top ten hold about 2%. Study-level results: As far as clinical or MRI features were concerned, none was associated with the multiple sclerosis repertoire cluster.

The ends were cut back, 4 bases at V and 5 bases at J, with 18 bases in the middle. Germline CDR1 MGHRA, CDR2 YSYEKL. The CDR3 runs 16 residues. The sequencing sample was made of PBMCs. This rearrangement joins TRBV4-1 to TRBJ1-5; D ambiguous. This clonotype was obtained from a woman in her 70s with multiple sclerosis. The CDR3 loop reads CASSPLLSPLDQPQHF. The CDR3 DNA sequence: TGCGCCAGCAGCCCCCTCCTGAGCCCTTTAGATCAGCCCCAGCATTTT.